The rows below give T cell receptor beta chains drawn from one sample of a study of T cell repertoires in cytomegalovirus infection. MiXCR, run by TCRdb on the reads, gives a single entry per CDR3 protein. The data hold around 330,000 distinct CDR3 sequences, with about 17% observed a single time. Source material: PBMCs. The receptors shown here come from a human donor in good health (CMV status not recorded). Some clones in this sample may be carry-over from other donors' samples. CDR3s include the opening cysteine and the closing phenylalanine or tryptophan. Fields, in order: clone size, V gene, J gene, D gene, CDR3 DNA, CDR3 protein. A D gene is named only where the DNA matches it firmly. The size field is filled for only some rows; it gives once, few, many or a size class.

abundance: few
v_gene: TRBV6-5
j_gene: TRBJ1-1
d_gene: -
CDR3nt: TGTGCCAGCAGCCTAGACTTTATGACTGAAGCTTTCTTT
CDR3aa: CASSLDFMTEAFF

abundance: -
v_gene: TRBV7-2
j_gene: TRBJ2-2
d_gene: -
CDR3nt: TGTGCCAGCAGCTTATTTGCGAGTACGAACACCGGGGAGCTGTTTTTT
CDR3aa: CASSLFASTNTGELFF

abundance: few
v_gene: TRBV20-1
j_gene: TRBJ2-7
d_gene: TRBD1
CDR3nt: TGCAGTGCTAGAGAATACAGGGGGCTGGCCTACGAGCAGTACTTC
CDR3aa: CSAREYRGLAYEQYF

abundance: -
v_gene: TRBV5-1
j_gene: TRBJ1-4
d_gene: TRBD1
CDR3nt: TGCGCCAGCAGCTTGGGGACAGGGGCCGGGACTGAAAAACTGTTTTTT
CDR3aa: CASSLGTGAGTEKLFF

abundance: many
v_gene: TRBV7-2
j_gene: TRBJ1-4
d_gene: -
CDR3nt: TGTGCCAGCAGCTTAACCGCAACTAATGAAAAACTGTTTTTT
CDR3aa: CASSLTATNEKLFF

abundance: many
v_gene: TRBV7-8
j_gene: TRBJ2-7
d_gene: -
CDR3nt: TGTGCCAGCAGCTTAGAAACCGTCTACGAGCAGTACTTC
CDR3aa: CASSLETVYEQYF

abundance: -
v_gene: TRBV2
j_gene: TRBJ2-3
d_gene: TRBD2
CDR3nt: TGTGCCAGCAGCCGGACTAGCGGAAGCACAGATACGCAGTATTTT
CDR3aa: CASSRTSGSTDTQYF

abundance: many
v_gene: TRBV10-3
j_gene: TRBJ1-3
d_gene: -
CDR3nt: TGTGCCATCAGGGGATCCCCGGCGGGACGGCCGTTCTCTGGAAACACCATATATTTT
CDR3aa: CAIRGSPAGRPFSGNTIYF

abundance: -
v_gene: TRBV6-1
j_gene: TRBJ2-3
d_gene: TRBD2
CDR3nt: TGTGCCAGCAGTCGAACTAGCGGGGTCACAGATACGCAGTATTTT
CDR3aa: CASSRTSGVTDTQYF

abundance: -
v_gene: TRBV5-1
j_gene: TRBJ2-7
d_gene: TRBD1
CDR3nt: TGCGCCAGCAGCTTGGTTGAGACAGGGACCCACGAGCAGTACTTC
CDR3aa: CASSLVETGTHEQYF

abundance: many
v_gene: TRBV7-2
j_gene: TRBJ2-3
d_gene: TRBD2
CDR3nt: TGTGCCAGCAGCTTAGTTAGCGGGGGGGCTGGGTACACAGATACGCAGTATTTT
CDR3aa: CASSLVSGGAGYTDTQYF

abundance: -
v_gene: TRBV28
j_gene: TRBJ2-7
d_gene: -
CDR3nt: TGTGCCAGCAGTTTAAGTGCCCGAATCGAGCAGTACTTC
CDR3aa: CASSLSARIEQYF

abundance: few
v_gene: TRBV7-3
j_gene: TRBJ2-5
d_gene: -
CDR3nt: TGTGCCAGCAGCTCCCAAGGGGGGGAGACCCAGTACTTC
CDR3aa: CASSSQGGETQYF

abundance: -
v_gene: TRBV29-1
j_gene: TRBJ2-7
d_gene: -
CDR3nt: TGCAGCGTCGTACAGGCGAACTCCTACGAGCAGTACTTC
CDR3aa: CSVVQANSYEQYF

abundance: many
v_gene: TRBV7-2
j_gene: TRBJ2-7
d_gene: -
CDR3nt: TGTGCCAGCAGCTTAATAGGACTCTCCTACGAGCAGTACTTC
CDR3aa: CASSLIGLSYEQYF

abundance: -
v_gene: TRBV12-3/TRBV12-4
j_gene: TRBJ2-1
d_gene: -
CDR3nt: TGTGCCAGCAGTTTGGGTAGCATCCGCAATGAGCAGTTCTTC
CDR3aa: CASSLGSIRNEQFF

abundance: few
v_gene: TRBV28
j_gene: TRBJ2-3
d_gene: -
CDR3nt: TGTGCCAGCAGGCCTCCGGGGGGCGACACAGATACGCAGTATTTT
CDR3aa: CASRPPGGDTDTQYF

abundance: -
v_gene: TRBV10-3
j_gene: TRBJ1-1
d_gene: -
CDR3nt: TGTGCCATCAGTGGTGCAGGGAGAGTCACTGAAGCTTTCTTT
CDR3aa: CAISGAGRVTEAFF

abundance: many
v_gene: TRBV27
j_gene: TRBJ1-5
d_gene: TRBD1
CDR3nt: TGTGCCAGCAGTCCCTCGGACAGGTTTAGCAATCAGCCCCAGCATTTT
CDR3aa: CASSPSDRFSNQPQHF

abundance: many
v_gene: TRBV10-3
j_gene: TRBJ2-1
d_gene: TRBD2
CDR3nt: TGTGCCATCAGCGGGGGAGGGTACAATGAGCAGTTCTTC
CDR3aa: CAISGGGYNEQFF

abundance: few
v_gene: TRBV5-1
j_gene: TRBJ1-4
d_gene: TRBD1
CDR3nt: TGCGCCAGCAGCCGCCGTTTACAGGGGGGAACTAATGAAAAACTGTTTTTT
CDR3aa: CASSRRLQGGTNEKLFF

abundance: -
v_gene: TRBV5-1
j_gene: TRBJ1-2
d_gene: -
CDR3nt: TGCGCCAGCAGCTTTAACCAGGAGACTAACTATGGCTACACCTTC
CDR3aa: CASSFNQETNYGYTF

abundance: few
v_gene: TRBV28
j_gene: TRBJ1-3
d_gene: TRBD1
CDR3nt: TGTGCCAGCAGGGGTGGGACAGCAGGAAACACCATATATTTT
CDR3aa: CASRGGTAGNTIYF

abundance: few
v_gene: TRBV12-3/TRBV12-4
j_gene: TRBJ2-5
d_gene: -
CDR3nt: TGTGCCAGCAAGGTTAGAGAGACCCAGTACTTC
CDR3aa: CASKVRETQYF

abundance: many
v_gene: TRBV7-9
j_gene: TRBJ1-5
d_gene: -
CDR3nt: TGTGCCAGCAGCTTCCAGGGTGATCAGCCCCAGCATTTT
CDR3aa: CASSFQGDQPQHF

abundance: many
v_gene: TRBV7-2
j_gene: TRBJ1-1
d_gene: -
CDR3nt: TGTGCCAGCAGACGAGGGCCAGGCCCCATGAACACTGAAGCTTTCTTT
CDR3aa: CASRRGPGPMNTEAFF

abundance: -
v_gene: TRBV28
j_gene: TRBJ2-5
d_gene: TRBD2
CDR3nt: TGTGCCAGCAGTCCCGTTGGGTGGGGACTAGCGGGTGGAGGGACCCAGTACTTC
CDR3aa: CASSPVGWGLAGGGTQYF

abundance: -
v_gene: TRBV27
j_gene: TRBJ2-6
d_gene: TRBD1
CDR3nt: TGTGCCAGCACGGACAGGGGGTTTCTAGGGGCCAACGTCCTGACTTTC
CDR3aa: CASTDRGFLGANVLTF

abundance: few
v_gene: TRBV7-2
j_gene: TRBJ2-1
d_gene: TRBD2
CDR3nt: TGTGCCAGCAGCCGGGCTAGCGGGGGGGAGCAGTTCTTC
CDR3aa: CASSRASGGEQFF